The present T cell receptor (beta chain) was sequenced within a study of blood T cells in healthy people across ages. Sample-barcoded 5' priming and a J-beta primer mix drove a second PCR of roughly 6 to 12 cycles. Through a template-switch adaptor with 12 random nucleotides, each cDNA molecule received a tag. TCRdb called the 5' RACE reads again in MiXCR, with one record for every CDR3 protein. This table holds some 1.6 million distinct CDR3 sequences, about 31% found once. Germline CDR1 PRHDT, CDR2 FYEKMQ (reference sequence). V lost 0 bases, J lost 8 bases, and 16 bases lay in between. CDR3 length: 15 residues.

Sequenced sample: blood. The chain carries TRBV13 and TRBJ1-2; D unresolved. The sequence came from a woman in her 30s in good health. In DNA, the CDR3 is TGTGCCAGCAGCTTAGGCCTCCAGGCCGCCGGGGGCTACACCTTC. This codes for CASSLGLQAAGGYTF.